A single sample gave rise to the 25 T cell receptor beta chains below, sequenced in a study of beta chain features in type 1 diabetes. The whole isolated RNA underwent reverse transcription, so sequencing captured expressed TCRB transcripts. TCRdb's copy holds only in-frame clones and misses some; the assay was immunoSEQ multiplex PCR. The sample shows roughly 610,000 clones, about 16% of them seen only once. The specimen sequenced was naive CD4+ T cells from blood. The receptors originated from a young man in good health.

The gene calls are TRBV7-2 and TRBJ2-1; a weak D match, TRBD2 (5 bases). The germline V and J ends were trimmed by 1 base and 10 bases, with 11 bases remaining between them. The germline gives CDR1 SGHTA, CDR2 FQGNSA. The CDR3 is 13 residues long. CDR3 in DNA: TGTGCCAGCAGCTTAGGCACCACGGGGGAGCAGTTCTTC. Residues: CASSLGTTGEQFF.

This clone was counted a few times. Other DNA sequences from this sample encode an identical CDR3 as well. This chain joins TRBV5-4 and TRBJ1-1; D remains unclear. The CDR3 loop spans 14 amino acids. V dropped 4 bases and J dropped 1 base, with 11 bases sitting between them. Germline V gene sequence: CDR1 SGHNT, CDR2 YYREEE (reference sequence). CDR3 protein: CASSLVQRNTEAFF. In DNA, the CDR3 is TGTGCCAGCAGCCTGGTCCAGAGGAACACTGAAGCTTTCTTT.

CDR3 in amino acids: CASSLLDRLIYEQYF. The CDR3 nucleotides read TGTGCCAGCAGCTTACTCGACAGGCTAATCTACGAGCAGTACTTC. The genes are TRBV11-2 and TRBJ2-7; perhaps TRBD1 as D (6 bases). The length of the CDR3 is 15 residues. Germline CDR1 SGHAT, CDR2 FQNNGV. V was shortened by 2 bases and J by 3 bases, with 14 bases between the two germline ends.

The chain has TRBV29-1 and TRBJ2-2; TRBD1 matches at 10 bases. CDR3 length equals 16 residues. The V segment lost 1 base and the J segment 0 bases; nucleotides outside the gene matches: 2. The V gene's germline CDR1 is SQVTM and CDR2 ANQGSEA. CDR3 nucleotides: TGCAGCGTTGAAGTTGGGACAGGGGCGAACACCGGGGAGCTGTTTTTT. Its protein product is CSVEVGTGANTGELFF.

V usage is TRBV29-1 and J usage is TRBJ2-1; D is ambiguous. CDR3 length: 13 amino acids. Trimming shortened V by 4 bases and J by 1 base, and 8 bases separated the two germline ends. CDR1 is SQVTM, CDR2 ANQGSEA, per germline. The DNA for the CDR3 is TGCAGCGTTGCAGCGTTTTCCTACAATGAGCAGTTCTTC. Its protein is CSVAAFSYNEQFF.

The rearrangement joins TRBV7-2 to TRBJ2-1; D unresolved. The CDR3 runs to 14 residues. V gave up 1 base and J gave up 5 bases, with 9 bases separating them. Germline loops: CDR1 SGHTA, CDR2 FQGNSA. The CDR3 loop reads CASSLDLQNNEQFF. The CDR3 region has the DNA TGTGCCAGCAGCTTAGATCTTCAAAACAATGAGCAGTTCTTC.

CDR3 sequence: CASSLAGAGNEQFF. In DNA, the CDR3 is TGTGCCAGCTCACTAGCGGGAGCAGGCAATGAGCAGTTCTTC. The rearrangement uses TRBV18 and TRBJ2-1, with 9 bases aligning to TRBD2. The CDR3 is 14 amino acids. V trimming: 4 bases; J trimming: 6 bases; junction bases outside the gene matches: 4. Per the germline V gene, CDR1 is KGHSH and CDR2 is LQKENI.

This clone was observed a handful of times. This chain connects TRBV4-1 to TRBJ1-2; possible D gene TRBD1, 6 bases. Germline V lookup: CDR1 MGHRA, CDR2 YSYEKL. Trimming removed 4 bases at V and 6 bases at J, with 12 bases between. The CDR3 runs 13 residues. In nucleotides, the CDR3 is TGCGCCAGCAGCCGACAGGTCCTGGATGGCTACACCTTC. This gives the protein CASSRQVLDGYTF.

This clone was recorded a few times. This chain joins TRBV6-5 and TRBJ2-1, with D possibly TRBD2 on 6 matching bases. V lost 6 bases and J 1 base, leaving 7 bases between the germline ends. CDR3 length equals 13 residues. In germline, CDR1 is MNHEY, CDR2 SVGAGI. The CDR3 nucleotides are TGTGCCAGCAGCCGGGAGTCCTACAATGAGCAGTTCTTC. Its translation: CASSRESYNEQFF.

The rearrangement links TRBV1 to TRBJ2-4; the table's D call TRBD1 went unverified against the DNA. TRBV1 is assigned pseudogene status. This CDR3 comprises 15 residues. CDR3 nucleotide sequence: TGCACCAGCAGCCAAGCAGGCGGGGCAGGGGGTATTCAGTACTTC. Its protein is CTSSQAGGAGGIQYF.

This clone was picked up a small number of times. V and J are TRBV29-1 and TRBJ2-7, with a weak D call TRBD2 (5 bases). CDR1 and CDR2 (germline): SQVTM, ANQGSEA. V was cut by 6 bases and J by 3 bases, with 15 bases left in between. The CDR3 runs to 13 residues. This CDR3 is CSVPGRDNYEQYF. DNA of the CDR3: TGCAGCGTCCCTGGGAGAGATAACTACGAGCAGTACTTC.

The genes are TRBV9 and TRBJ2-2; 10 bases map to TRBD2. CDR3 length equals 16 residues. Germline V CDR1 and CDR2: SGDLS, YYNGEE. J gave up 2 bases and V 4 bases, and 5 bases lay outside the gene matches. The CDR3 here is CASSPGLAANTGELFF. CDR3 nucleotide sequence: TGTGCCAGCAGCCCCGGACTAGCGGCTAACACCGGGGAGCTGTTTTTT.

This clone appeared a few times. The rearrangement uses TRBV28 and TRBJ1-4, with D perhaps TRBD1 (5 bases). Germline lookup yields CDR1 MDHEN and CDR2 SYDVKM. The CDR3 runs to 14 residues. Trimming took off 2 bases at V and 10 bases at J, with 14 bases between the two ends. The CDR3 DNA reads as TGTGCCAGCAGTTTAGGGACGTTCTATGGAAAACTGTTTTTT. Its protein is CASSLGTFYGKLFF.

This clone was counted a few times. The V call is TRBV7-2, the J call TRBJ2-3, with TRBD2 identical over 8 bases. This CDR3 has 15 amino acids. Germline CDR1 SGHTA, CDR2 FQGNSA. J gave up 7 bases and V 1 base, and 7 bases lay outside the gene matches. This chain's CDR3 is CASSLGGRNRNTQYF. CDR3 nucleotide sequence: TGTGCCAGCAGCTTAGGCGGGAGGAACAGGAATACGCAGTATTTT.

This clone came up a few times. The chain combines TRBV2 with TRBJ1-4; D is uncertain. The germline V gene has CDR1 SNHLY and CDR2 FYNNEI. V lost 6 bases and J lost 5, with 7 bases in between. The CDR3 is 12 amino acids. For the CDR3, the DNA is TGTGCCAGCAGCTACACGAATGAAAAACTGTTTTTT. It encodes CASSYTNEKLFF.

In its sample, this clone was seen a few times. The chain uses TRBV19 and TRBJ1-1; tentative D call: TRBD1 (5 bases). Trimming removed 4 bases at V and 3 bases at J, with 9 bases between. Germline V gene data show CDR1 as LNHDA and CDR2 as SQIVND (reference sequence). The CDR3 contains 13 residues. The CDR3 sequence is CASSRQRDTEAFF. The CDR3 bases are TGTGCCAGTAGTAGACAGAGGGACACTGAAGCTTTCTTT.

Only a few counts were recorded for this clone. V and J are TRBV19 and TRBJ2-1; the D gene is possibly TRBD2 (10 bases). CDR3 length: 19 residues. Germline assignment: CDR1 LNHDA and CDR2 SQIVND (reference sequence). The ends were cut back, 4 bases at V and 5 bases at J, with 27 bases in the middle. In nucleotides, the CDR3 is TGTGCCAGTAGTACAGGGACAGGGTCTAGCGGGAGCTTCCACAATGAGCAGTTCTTC. Its translation: CASSTGTGSSGSFHNEQFF.

This clone was detected only a few times. Other DNA sequences in the sample encode the same CDR3. The gene calls are TRBV29-1 and TRBJ2-7; the match to TRBD1 covers 11 bases. CDR1 SQVTM and CDR2 ANQGSEA come from the germline V gene. J lost 4 bases, V lost 7 bases, and 3 bases had no gene match. There are 12 residues in the CDR3. CDR3 nucleotide sequence: TGCAGCGCTGGGACAGGGGGATACGAGCAGTACTTC. Its protein is CSAGTGGYEQYF.

In its sample, this clone was seen a few times. Other DNA sequences within the sample encode an identical CDR3. This sequence joins TRBV14 and TRBJ2-5; D is unclear. Germline V gene data show CDR1 as SGHDN and CDR2 as FVKESK. V was trimmed by 4 bases and J by 5 bases, leaving 5 bases between them. The CDR3 sequence is 11 residues long. The CDR3 protein is CASSLGETQYF. Written as DNA, the CDR3 is TGTGCCAGCAGCCTTGGGGAGACCCAGTACTTC.

This clone showed up just a few times. V usage is TRBV27 and J usage is TRBJ2-7; TRBD2 matches at 7 bases. Germline assignment: CDR1 MNHEY and CDR2 SMNVEV (reference sequence). This CDR3 comprises 16 residues. The junction had 13 bases not matched to a gene; V was cut back by 5 bases and J by 3 bases. The CDR3 sequence is CASSPVLTSWGYEQYF. DNA for the CDR3: TGTGCCAGCAGTCCCGTGTTGACTAGCTGGGGCTACGAGCAGTACTTC.

The V gene is TRBV7-2, the J gene TRBJ2-3; 7 nucleotides line up with TRBD2. Germline V gene data show CDR1 as SGHTA and CDR2 as FQGNSA. J lost 4 bases, V lost 3 bases, and 4 bases had no gene match. The CDR3 runs to 14 residues. CDR3 nucleotide sequence: TGTGCCAGCAGCTTTGGCCGGGGGGCAGATACGCAGTATTTT. This translates into CASSFGRGADTQYF.

This clone came up a few times. V and J are TRBV6-5 and TRBJ1-1, with D unclear. This CDR3 is 13 amino acids long. Germline V gives CDR1 MNHEY, CDR2 SVGAGI. Trimming shortened V by 1 base and J by 3 bases, and 6 bases separated the two germline ends. The DNA for the CDR3 is TGTGCCAGCAGTTACTTAGGCGACACTGAAGCTTTCTTT. As protein: CASSYLGDTEAFF.

V gene TRBV7-2 combines with J gene TRBJ2-1, with D unresolved. The V end was cut by 2 bases, the J end by 7 bases, with 27 bases between. Germline V CDR1 and CDR2: SGHTA, FQGNSA. This CDR3 is built from 19 residues. CDR3 sequence reads: CASSLKFDRLAVLRNEQFF. The CDR3 DNA is TGTGCCAGCAGCTTAAAGTTTGATCGTTTGGCGGTCCTGAGGAATGAGCAGTTCTTC.

This clone was counted between two and nine times. The V gene is TRBV5-6, the J gene TRBJ2-7; D not resolved. This CDR3 region has 14 residues. The V end was cut by 4 bases, the J end by 0 bases, with 11 bases between. CDR1 and CDR2 (germline): SGHDT, YYEEEE. The CDR3 here is CASSPIGYSYEQYF. The CDR3 DNA sequence: TGTGCCAGCAGCCCTATTGGGTACTCCTACGAGCAGTACTTC.

In this sample, this clone turned up a few times. The chain couples TRBV4-3 to TRBJ2-1, with D maybe TRBD1 (6 bases). With 4 bases removed from V and 6 bases from J, the gap between germline ends came to 10 bases. Germline lookup yields CDR1 LGHNA and CDR2 YSLEER. The CDR3 runs to 13 residues. CDR3 protein: CASSPQTGNEQFF. The CDR3 DNA follows: TGCGCCAGCAGCCCCCAGACAGGCAATGAGCAGTTCTTC.